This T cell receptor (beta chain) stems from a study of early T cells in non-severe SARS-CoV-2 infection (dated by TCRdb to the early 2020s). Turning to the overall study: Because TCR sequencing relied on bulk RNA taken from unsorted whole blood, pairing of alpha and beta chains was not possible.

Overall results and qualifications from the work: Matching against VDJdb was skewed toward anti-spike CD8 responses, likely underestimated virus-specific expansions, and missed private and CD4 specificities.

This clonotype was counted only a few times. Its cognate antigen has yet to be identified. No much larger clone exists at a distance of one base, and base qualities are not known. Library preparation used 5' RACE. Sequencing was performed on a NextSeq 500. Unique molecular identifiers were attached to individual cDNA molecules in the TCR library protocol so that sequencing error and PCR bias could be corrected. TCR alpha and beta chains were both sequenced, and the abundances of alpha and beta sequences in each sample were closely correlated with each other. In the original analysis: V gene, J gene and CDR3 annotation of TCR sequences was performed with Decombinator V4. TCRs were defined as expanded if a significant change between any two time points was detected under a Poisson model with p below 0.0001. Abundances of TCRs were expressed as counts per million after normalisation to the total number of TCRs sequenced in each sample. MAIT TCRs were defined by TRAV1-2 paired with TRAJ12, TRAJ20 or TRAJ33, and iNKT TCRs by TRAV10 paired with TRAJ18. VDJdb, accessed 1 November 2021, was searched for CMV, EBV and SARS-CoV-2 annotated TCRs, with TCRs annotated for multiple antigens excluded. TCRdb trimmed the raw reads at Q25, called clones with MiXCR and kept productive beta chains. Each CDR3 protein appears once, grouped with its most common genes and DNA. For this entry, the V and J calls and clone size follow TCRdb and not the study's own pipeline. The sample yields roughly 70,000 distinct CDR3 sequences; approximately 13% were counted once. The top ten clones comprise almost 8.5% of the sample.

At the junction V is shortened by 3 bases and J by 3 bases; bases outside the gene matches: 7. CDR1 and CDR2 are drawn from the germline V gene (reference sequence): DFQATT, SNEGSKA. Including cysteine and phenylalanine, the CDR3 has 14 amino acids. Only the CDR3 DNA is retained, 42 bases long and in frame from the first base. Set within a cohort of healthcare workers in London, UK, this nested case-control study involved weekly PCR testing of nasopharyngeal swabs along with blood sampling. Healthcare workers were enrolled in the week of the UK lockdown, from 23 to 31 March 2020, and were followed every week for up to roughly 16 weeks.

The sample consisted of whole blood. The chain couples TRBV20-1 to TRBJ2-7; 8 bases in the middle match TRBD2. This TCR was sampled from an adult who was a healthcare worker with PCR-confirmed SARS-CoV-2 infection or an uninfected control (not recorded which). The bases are TGCAGTGCTAGTTGGGCCAGCGGGAGCTACGAGCAGTACTTC. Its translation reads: CSASWASGSYEQYF.